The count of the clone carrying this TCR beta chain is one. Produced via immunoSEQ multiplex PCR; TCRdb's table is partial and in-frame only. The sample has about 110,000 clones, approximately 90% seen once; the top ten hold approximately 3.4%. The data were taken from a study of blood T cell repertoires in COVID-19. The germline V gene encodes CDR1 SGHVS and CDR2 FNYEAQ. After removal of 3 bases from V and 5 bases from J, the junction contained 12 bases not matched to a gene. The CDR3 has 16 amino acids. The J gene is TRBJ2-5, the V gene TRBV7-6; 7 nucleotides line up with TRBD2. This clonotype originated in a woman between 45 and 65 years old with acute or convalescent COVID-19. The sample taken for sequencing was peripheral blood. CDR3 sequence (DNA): TGTGCCAGCAGCTTGAGTGTAGCGGGTGTTAAGGAGACCCAGTACTTC. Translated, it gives CASSLSVAGVKETQYF.